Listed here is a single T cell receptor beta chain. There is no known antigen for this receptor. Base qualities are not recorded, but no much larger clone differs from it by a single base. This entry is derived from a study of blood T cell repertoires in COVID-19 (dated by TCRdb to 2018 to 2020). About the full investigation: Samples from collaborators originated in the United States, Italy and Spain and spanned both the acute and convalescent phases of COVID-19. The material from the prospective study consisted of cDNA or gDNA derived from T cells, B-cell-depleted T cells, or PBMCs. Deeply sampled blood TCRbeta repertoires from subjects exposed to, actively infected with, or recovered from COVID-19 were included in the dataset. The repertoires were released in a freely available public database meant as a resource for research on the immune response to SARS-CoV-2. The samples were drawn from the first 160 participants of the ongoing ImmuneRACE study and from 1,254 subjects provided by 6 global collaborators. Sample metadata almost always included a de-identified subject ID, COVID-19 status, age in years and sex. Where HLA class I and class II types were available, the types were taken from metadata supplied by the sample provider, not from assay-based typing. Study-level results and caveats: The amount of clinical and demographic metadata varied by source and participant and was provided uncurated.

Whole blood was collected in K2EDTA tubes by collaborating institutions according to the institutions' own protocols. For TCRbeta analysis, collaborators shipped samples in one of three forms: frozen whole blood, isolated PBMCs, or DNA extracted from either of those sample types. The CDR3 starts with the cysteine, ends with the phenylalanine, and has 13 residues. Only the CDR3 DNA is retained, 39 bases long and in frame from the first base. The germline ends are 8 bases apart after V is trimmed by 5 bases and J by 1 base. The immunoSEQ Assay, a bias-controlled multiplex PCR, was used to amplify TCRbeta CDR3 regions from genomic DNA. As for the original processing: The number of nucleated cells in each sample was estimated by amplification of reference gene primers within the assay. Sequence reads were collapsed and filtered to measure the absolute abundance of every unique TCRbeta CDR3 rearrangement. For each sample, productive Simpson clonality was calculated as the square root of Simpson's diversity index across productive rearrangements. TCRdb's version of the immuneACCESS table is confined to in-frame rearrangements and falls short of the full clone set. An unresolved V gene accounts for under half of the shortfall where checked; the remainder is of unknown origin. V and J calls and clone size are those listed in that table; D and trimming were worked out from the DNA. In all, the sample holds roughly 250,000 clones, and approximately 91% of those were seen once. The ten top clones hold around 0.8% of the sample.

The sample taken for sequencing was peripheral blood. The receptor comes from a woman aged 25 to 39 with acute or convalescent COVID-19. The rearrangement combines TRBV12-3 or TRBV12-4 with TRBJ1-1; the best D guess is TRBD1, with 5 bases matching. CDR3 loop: CASSITGNTEAFF. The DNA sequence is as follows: TGTGCCAGCAGTATTACAGGGAACACTGAAGCTTTCTTT.